The clone carrying this T cell receptor (beta chain) occurred once. The germline V gene has CDR1 GTSNPN and CDR2 SVGIG (reference sequence). This CDR3 has 18 residues. V was pared by 5 bases and J by 4 bases, with 13 bases of the junction left unmatched. TCRdb's table, derived via immunoSEQ multiplex PCR, lists solely in-frame clones and lacks some. The sample carries around 60,000 clones, around 93% recorded once. This entry comes from a study of T cell changes during pregnancy in multiple sclerosis. This chain joins TRBV30 and TRBJ2-2; 13 positions match TRBD2. The sequence was collected from a female donor with multiple sclerosis, enrolled in a pregnancy study. This specimen was CD4+ T cells from peripheral blood mononuclear cells, taken before pregnancy. CDR3 coding DNA: TGTGCCTGGGCACTAGCGGGAGGGCCTATTTCTCGCACCGGGGAGCTGTTTTTT. As protein: CAWALAGGPISRTGELFF. The variable domain in full, completed from reference TRBV30 and TRBJ2-2, reads SQTIHQWPATLVQPVGSPLSLECTVEGTSNPNLYWYRQAAGRGLQLLFYSVGIGQISSEVPQNLSASRPQDRQFILSSKKLLLSDSGFYLCAWALAGGPISRTGELFFGEGSRLTVL.